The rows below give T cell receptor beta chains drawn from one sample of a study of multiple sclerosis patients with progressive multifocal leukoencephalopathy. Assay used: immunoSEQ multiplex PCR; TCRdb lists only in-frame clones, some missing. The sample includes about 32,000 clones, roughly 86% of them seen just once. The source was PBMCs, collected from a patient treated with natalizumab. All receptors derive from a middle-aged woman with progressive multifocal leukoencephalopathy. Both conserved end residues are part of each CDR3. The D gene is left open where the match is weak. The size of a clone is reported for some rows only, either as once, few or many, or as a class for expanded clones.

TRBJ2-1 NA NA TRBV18 CASSPLRGGNYNEQFF TGTGCCAGCTCACCACTAAGGGGGGGGAACTACAATGAGCAGTTCTTC
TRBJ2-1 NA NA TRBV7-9 CASLPGGTYNEQFF TGTGCCAGCCTTCCGGGGGGCACCTACAATGAGCAGTTCTTC
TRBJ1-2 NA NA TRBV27 CASRAGEDGRGYGYTF TGTGCCAGCAGAGCAGGGGAGGATGGTCGAGGCTATGGCTACACCTTC
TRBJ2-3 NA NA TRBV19 CASTMGDTQYF TGTGCCAGTACCATGGGGGATACGCAGTATTTT
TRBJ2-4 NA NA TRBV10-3 CAISESLAELAKNIQYF TGTGCCATCAGTGAGTCGCTAGCCGAGCTAGCCAAAAACATTCAGTACTTC
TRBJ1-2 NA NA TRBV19 CASSTTGKSFYGYTF TGTGCCAGTAGTACCACAGGGAAAAGCTTCTATGGCTACACCTTC
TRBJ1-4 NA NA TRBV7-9 CASSLTGTSNEKLFF TGTGCCAGCAGCTTAACCGGGACATCTAATGAAAAACTGTTTTTT
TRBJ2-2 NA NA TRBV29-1 CSVAVNMGELFF TGCAGCGTGGCCGTGAACATGGGGGAGCTGTTTTTT
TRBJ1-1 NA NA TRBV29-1 CSVGVTEAFF TGCAGCGTTGGAGTGACCGAAGCTTTCTTT
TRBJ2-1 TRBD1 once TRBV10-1 CASSYGAGQGPNEQFF TGCGCCAGCTCGTATGGGGCGGGACAGGGGCCTAATGAGCAGTTCTTC
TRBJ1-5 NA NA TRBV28 CASSAGQPQHF TGTGCCAGCAGTGCCGGTCAGCCCCAGCATTTT
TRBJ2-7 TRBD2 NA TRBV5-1 CASRTSGSYEQYF TGCGCCAGCAGGACTAGCGGGAGCTACGAGCAGTACTTC
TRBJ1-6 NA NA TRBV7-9 CASSFRPTANNSPLHF TGTGCCAGCAGCTTCAGACCGACAGCCAATAATTCACCCCTCCACTTT
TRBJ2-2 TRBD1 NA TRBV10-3 CAIRDDRDTGELFF TGTGCCATCAGGGACGACAGGGATACCGGGGAGCTGTTTTTT
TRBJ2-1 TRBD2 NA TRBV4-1 CASSPSGGDYNEQFF TGCGCCAGCAGCCCCTCGGGGGGGGACTACAATGAGCAGTTCTTC
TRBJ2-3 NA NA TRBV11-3 CASSLAGWGRKTSTDTQYF TGTGCCAGCAGCTTAGCGGGTTGGGGCAGAAAAACTAGCACAGATACGCAGTATTTT
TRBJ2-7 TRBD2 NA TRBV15 CATSRVRAGVDEQYF TGTGCCACCAGCAGAGTTCGAGCGGGAGTAGACGAGCAGTACTTC
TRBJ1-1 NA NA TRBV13 CASSFPGKNTEAFF TGTGCCAGCAGCTTTCCAGGGAAGAACACTGAAGCTTTCTTT
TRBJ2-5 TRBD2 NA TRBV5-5 CASSLGLAGGQETQYF TGTGCCAGCAGCTTGGGACTAGCGGGAGGACAAGAGACCCAGTACTTC
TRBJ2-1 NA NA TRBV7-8 CASSLVFSSYNEQFF TGTGCCAGCAGCTTAGTCTTTAGCTCCTACAATGAGCAGTTCTTC